This T cell receptor (beta chain) came from a study of T-cell memory formation after mild COVID-19. Findings of the study overall: The study found contracting CD4+ clones mainly in CM and EM and contracting CD8+ clones in EMRA. Memory from before infection featured some responding clones, which suggests cross-reactive memory joined. Whereas later expanders leaned CD4+, clones contracting day 15 to 85 showed a balanced CD4/CD8 makeup.

This clonotype has just a few counts. No antigen is known for it. 5'RACE with constant-segment primers built TCRalpha and TCRbeta cDNA libraries with UMIs. TCRdb re-called the 5' RACE reads with MiXCR, one entry per CDR3 protein. The top ten clones hold about 4% of a sample with fewer than 200,000 distinct CDR3 sequences, 18% of them seen once. V was trimmed by 0 bases and J by 5 bases, leaving 20 bases between them. Germline lookup yields CDR1 DFQATT and CDR2 SNEGSKA (reference sequence). CDR3 length: 16 residues. The chain recombines TRBV20-1 with TRBJ2-7; maybe TRBD1 (5 bases). This TCR came from a man aged 18-30 years who had mild COVID-19 (a few samples of this study predate the infection). Cell type and time point are not known. The source material was PBMCs or a T cell subset sorted from them (not recorded which). The CDR3 DNA follows: TGCAGTGCTAGAGATCTGGCATCAAACCAGGGCGACGAGCAGTACTTC. Translating it yields CSARDLASNQGDEQYF.